The 2 T cell receptor beta chains below were found in one sample sequenced in a study of blood T cell repertoires in COVID-19. Assay: immunoSEQ multiplex PCR; the TCRdb copy retains only in-frame clones and omits some. The data hold about 200,000 clones, with roughly 85% observed a single time. The sequencing input was peripheral blood. The receptors were sampled from a woman older than 75 with acute or convalescent COVID-19.

J is TRBJ1-1 and V is TRBV27; D gene uncertain. Deletions cut 6 bases from V and 3 bases from J, with 11 bases between. CDR3 length equals 13 residues. Germline-derived CDR1 and CDR2 are MNHEY and SMNVEV (reference sequence). Written as DNA, the CDR3 is TGTGCCAGCAGATTTAACGGGGACACTGAAGCTTTCTTT. This encodes CASRFNGDTEAFF.

The chain employs TRBV7-9 and TRBJ2-7; 10 bases are a match to TRBD1. Trimming removed 6 bases from V and 2 bases from J; junction bases left unmatched: 7. The germline V gene encodes CDR1 SEHNR and CDR2 FQNEAQ (reference sequence). This CDR3 spans 15 amino acids. CDR3 sequence: CASSLGQGVTYEQYF. The CDR3 nucleotides are TGTGCCAGCAGTCTAGGACAGGGGGTTACCTACGAGCAGTACTTC.